The 3 T cell receptor beta chains below were found in one sample sequenced in a study of CD8+CD57+ T cells in acquired aplastic anemia. An expansion of CD8+CD57+ cells by flow cytometry had been shown in patients chosen for sequencing. It was genomic DNA that served as the template for profiling TCR beta VDJ and CDR3. TCRdb reprocessed the reads with MiXCR, giving one entry per CDR3 protein. Of 160,000 or so distinct CDR3 sequences listed, 45% to 55% are singletons. Source material: sorted CD4+, CD8+, or CD8+CD57+ T cells (not recorded which) from PBMCs. The receptor set was obtained from a human donor with aplastic anemia.

This chain joins TRBV7-2 and TRBJ2-3, with 9 bases lining up with TRBD2. V lost 0 bases and J lost 3; bases outside the gene matches: 7. The CDR3 totals 17 residues. Per germline, CDR1 SGHTA and CDR2 FQGNSA. The CDR3 reads CASSLAAGGSGTDTQYF. The CDR3 DNA reads as TGTGCCAGCAGCTTAGCAGCGGGAGGATCGGGTACAGATACGCAGTATTTT.

This clonotype has only a few counts. The rearrangement links TRBV28 to TRBJ1-2; 8 bases are shared with TRBD1. This CDR3 is built from 13 residues. Looked up from germline, CDR1 is MDHEN and CDR2 is SYDVKM. After removal of 6 bases from V and 7 bases from J, the junction contained 7 bases not matched to a gene. The CDR3 sequence is CASREDRGFGYTF. In nucleotides, the CDR3 is TGTGCCAGCAGGGAAGACAGGGGTTTTGGCTACACCTTC.

The chain has TRBV20-1 and TRBJ2-3, with 9 bases identical to TRBD2. There are 13 residues in the CDR3. CDR1 and CDR2 (germline): DFQATT, SNEGSKA (reference sequence). The J segment lost 4 bases and the V segment lost 5 bases, leaving 4 bases of the junction unmatched. The CDR3 DNA is TGCAGTGCTGAACTAGCGGGCTCAGATACGCAGTATTTT. Amino acid sequence: CSAELAGSDTQYF.